This is a list of T cell receptor beta chains from one sample in a study of neurological immune-mediated disorders. Via MiXCR, TCRdb re-called the 5' RACE reads, giving one row per CDR3 protein. Here the sample spans 69,000 or so distinct CDR3 sequences, under 5.5% being singletons. Input material: PBMCs. The receptors come from a woman in her 70s with multiple sclerosis. The CDR3 runs from the conserved cysteine through the conserved F or W. Each record gives: V gene, J gene, clone size, D gene, CDR3 protein, CDR3 DNA. A D gene is named only where the DNA matches it firmly. Not every row has a clone size; where given, it reads once, few, many or a size class.

>TRBV20-1|TRBJ2-3|few|.
CSAAPTEADTQYF
TGCAGTGCTGCCCCTACGGAGGCGGATACGCAGTATTTT
>TRBV3-1|TRBJ2-2|many|.
CASSQDPQSGELFF
TGTGCCAGCAGCCAAGATCCACAAAGCGGGGAGCTGTTTTTT
>TRBV12-3/TRBV12-4|TRBJ1-4|.|.
CASSLGGATNEKLFF
TGTGCCAGCAGTTTGGGGGGGGCAACTAATGAAAAACTGTTTTTT
>TRBV5-1|TRBJ2-7|.|.
CASSFSAGQSYEQYF
TGCGCCAGCAGCTTTTCAGCCGGTCAGAGCTACGAGCAGTACTTC
>TRBV20-1|TRBJ2-1|many|.
CSARGLGTPLYNEQFF
TGCAGTGCTAGAGGACTAGGGACACCATTATACAATGAGCAGTTCTTC
>TRBV7-9|TRBJ2-1|many|.
CASSLVSYEQFF
TGTGCCAGCAGCTTAGTCAGCTATGAGCAGTTCTTC
>TRBV6-5|TRBJ2-3|few|TRBD2
CASSPRLAASTDTQYF
TGTGCCAGCAGCCCCCGACTAGCGGCTAGCACAGATACGCAGTATTTT
>TRBV9|TRBJ2-1|many|TRBD2
CASSVAPGLAGYNEQFF
TGTGCCAGCAGCGTAGCACCGGGACTAGCGGGGTACAATGAGCAGTTCTTC
>TRBV4-3|TRBJ2-1|few|TRBD2
CASSQDWGLAGGPNEQFF
TGCGCCAGCAGCCAAGATTGGGGACTAGCGGGAGGGCCCAATGAGCAGTTCTTC
>TRBV2|TRBJ2-1|.|TRBD2
CASRDQREGWGEQFF
TGTGCCAGCAGGGACCAGCGGGAGGGGTGGGGTGAGCAGTTCTTC
>TRBV9|TRBJ1-1|many|TRBD1
CASSVGGGGRSPTEAFF
TGTGCCAGCAGCGTAGGGGGAGGGGGCAGGTCCCCCACTGAAGCTTTCTTT
>TRBV5-1|TRBJ2-7|many|.
CASRPGGGSSYEQYF
TGCGCCAGCAGGCCAGGGGGCGGGAGCTCCTACGAGCAGTACTTC
>TRBV3-1|TRBJ2-7|many|TRBD2
CASSQDLPLGASGIHEQYF
TGTGCCAGCAGCCAAGATCTCCCTCTTGGGGCTAGCGGAATACACGAGCAGTACTTC
>TRBV7-2|TRBJ2-1|many|TRBD2
CASSSGTRKFF
TGTGCCAGCAGCTCCGGGACTAGAAAATTCTTC
>TRBV6-1|TRBJ1-1|many|.
CASFYMNTEAFF
TGTGCCAGCTTCTATATGAACACTGAAGCTTTCTTT
>TRBV5-1|TRBJ1-3|many|TRBD1
CASSPGQSSGNTIYF
TGCGCCAGCAGCCCGGGACAGAGCTCTGGAAACACCATATATTTT
>TRBV5-5|TRBJ1-3|many|.
CASSGTVSSGNTIYF
TGTGCCTCCTCCGGGACGGTGAGCTCTGGAAACACCATATATTTT
>TRBV5-6|TRBJ1-4|many|.
CASRNMATNEKLFF
TGTGCCAGCAGAAACATGGCAACTAATGAAAAACTGTTTTTT
>TRBV4-2|TRBJ1-6|many|.
CASSQEALRVEAPRTYNSPLHF
TGTGCCAGCAGCCAAGAGGCTCTACGGGTTGAGGCCCCACGGACCTATAATTCACCCCTCCACTTT
>TRBV20-1|TRBJ2-5|.|TRBD1
CSARGGRGRETQYF
TGCAGTGCTAGGGGAGGCAGGGGGCGAGAGACCCAGTACTTC
>TRBV5-1|TRBJ2-3|few|.
CASSSNIPTLRDF
TGCGCCAGCAGCTCTAACATCCCTACCCTACGGGATTTT
>TRBV6-2/TRBV6-3|TRBJ1-5|many|.
CASSYGQEYQPQHF
TGTGCCAGCAGTTACGGGCAGGAGTATCAGCCCCAGCATTTT
>TRBV12-3/TRBV12-4|TRBJ1-6|many|TRBD1
CASSYSTGALHF
TGTGCCAGCAGCTACTCGACAGGGGCCCTCCACTTT
>TRBV6-5|TRBJ2-1|many|TRBD1
CASSYSIGTGKFF
TGTGCCAGCAGTTACTCGATAGGGACAGGGAAGTTCTTC
>TRBV12-3/TRBV12-4|TRBJ2-1|many|.
CASSEGLVAYNEQFF
TGTGCCAGCAGTGAAGGGTTGGTGGCTTACAATGAGCAGTTCTTC
>TRBV20-1|TRBJ2-5|.|TRBD2
CSARPASGSQETQYF
TGCAGTGCTAGGCCGGCTAGCGGGAGCCAAGAGACCCAGTACTTC
>TRBV20-1|TRBJ1-4|many|.
CSAREGGASNEKLFF
TGCAGTGCTAGAGAGGGTGGCGCCTCTAATGAAAAACTGTTTTTT
>TRBV7-2|TRBJ2-7|many|.
CASSLPTVSPQQYF
TGTGCCAGCAGCCTCCCTACCGTTTCCCCACAGCAGTACTTC
>TRBV7-2|TRBJ2-1|many|TRBD1
CASSQMGQGGLSTETEQFF
TGTGCCAGCAGTCAAATGGGACAGGGGGGCCTCTCAACCGAGACTGAGCAGTTCTTC